This T cell receptor beta chain was captured by sequencing in a study of T cell responses to AZD1222 COVID-19 vaccine. Study-wide results and caveats: Among vaccine-associated CD4 TCRs, coverage spanned spike, with dominance at 160-218 and 743-854. At baseline, just a handful of AZD1222 recipients tested seropositive.

V dropped 3 bases and J dropped 2; count of bases not matched to a gene: 2. This CDR3 is 14 amino acids long. Germline CDR1 SGHVS, CDR2 FQNEAQ. Remarks on this clone: The antigen is undetermined.

Assay used: immunoSEQ multiplex PCR; TCRdb lists only in-frame clones, some missing. This sample has about 150,000 clones; about 86% occur once, and the top ten carry about 5%. Sequences were derived from peripheral blood, sampled on day 0 of MenACWY control vaccination. This sequence originates from an adult in good health. The rearrangement joins TRBV7-8 to TRBJ2-7, with 9 positions matching TRBD2. CDR3 loop: CASSLREGAYEQYF. Written as DNA, the CDR3 is TGTGCCAGCAGCTTGCGGGAGGGGGCCTACGAGCAGTACTTC.